The rows below give T cell receptor beta chains drawn from one sample of a study of vaccination effects on CD4 cells after COVID-19. Sequenced by immunoSEQ multiplex PCR; TCRdb stores in-frame clones only, minus some. The table includes some 68,000 clones, approximately 80% detected once. Their antigen targets remain unknown. Sequencing used CD4+ T cells from PBMCs cultured with SARS-CoV-2 spike peptides, obtained before COVID-19 vaccination. These receptors originate from a human donor who received a COVID-19 vaccine. Both conserved end residues are part of each CDR3. A D gene is named only where the DNA matches it firmly. Not every row has a clone size; where given, it reads once, few, many or a size class.

size,J,D,V,CDR3,DNA
NA,TRBJ1-2,NA,TRBV7-9,CASSLGGISGYTF,TGTGCCAGCAGCTTAGGGGGCATTAGTGGCTACACCTTC
once,TRBJ1-5,NA,TRBV6-6,CASSYKGRDNQPQHF,TGTGCCAGCAGTTACAAAGGACGGGACAATCAGCCCCAGCATTTT
NA,TRBJ2-3,NA,TRBV2,CASSGMGGGAADTQYF,TGTGCCAGCAGCGGAATGGGGGGTGGAGCGGCGGATACGCAGTATTTT
NA,TRBJ1-1,NA,TRBV4-3,CASSARGVNTEAFF,TGCGCCAGCAGCGCCCGAGGAGTGAACACTGAAGCTTTCTTT
few,TRBJ2-1,NA,TRBV7-2,CASSLRGHEQFF,TGTGCCAGCAGCCTACGGGGCCATGAGCAGTTCTTC
once,TRBJ2-3,NA,TRBV7-3,CASSFLWGGQDTQYF,TGTGCCAGCAGCTTTCTCTGGGGGGGCCAGGATACGCAGTATTTT
once,TRBJ2-5,NA,TRBV30,CAWSVLAQETQYF,TGTGCCTGGAGTGTACTAGCACAAGAGACCCAGTACTTC
NA,TRBJ1-1,TRBD1,TRBV27,CATRGLGTEAFF,TGTGCCACCAGGGGGTTGGGCACTGAAGCTTTCTTT
NA,TRBJ2-2,NA,TRBV27,CASSLSRNTGELFF,TGTGCCAGCAGTTTAAGCAGGAACACCGGGGAGCTGTTTTTT
NA,TRBJ1-3,NA,TRBV6-2/TRBV6-3,CASSYLGSGSSGNTIYF,TGTGCCAGCAGTTACCTGGGCAGTGGATCCTCTGGAAACACCATATATTTT
NA,TRBJ2-3,TRBD1,TRBV24-1,CATSVGTGGTDTQYF,TGTGCCACCAGTGTCGGGACAGGGGGGACAGATACGCAGTATTTT
NA,TRBJ1-1,TRBD1,TRBV15,CATSRGGTGEAFF,TGTGCCACCAGCAGAGGCGGGACAGGAGAAGCTTTCTTT
NA,TRBJ2-3,NA,TRBV18,CASSPGGGTDTQYF,TGTGCCAGCTCACCAGGGGGTGGAACAGATACGCAGTATTTT
NA,TRBJ2-1,NA,TRBV27,CASSFGGFKNEQFF,TGTGCCAGCAGTTTTGGGGGGTTTAAGAATGAGCAGTTCTTC
NA,TRBJ2-1,TRBD2,TRBV24-1,CATSVESGGRFNEQFF,TGTGCCACCAGTGTCGAAAGCGGGGGGCGGTTCAACGAGCAGTTCTTC
NA,TRBJ2-1,TRBD2,TRBV6-2/TRBV6-3,CASSYSKASGGIPNEQFF,TGTGCCAGCAGTTATTCGAAGGCTAGCGGGGGGATTCCCAATGAGCAGTTCTTC
NA,TRBJ2-1,NA,TRBV5-1,CASSPTQGGNEQFF,TGCGCCAGCAGTCCCACCCAAGGGGGGAATGAGCAGTTCTTC
once,TRBJ2-2,TRBD2,TRBV7-3,CASSLERGGGTGELFF,TGTGCCAGCAGCTTAGAGCGGGGGGGCGGCACCGGGGAGCTGTTTTTT
NA,TRBJ2-1,NA,TRBV7-3,CASSWLGGQGLYNEQFF,TGTGCCAGCAGCTGGCTGGGGGGGCAGGGCCTCTACAATGAGCAGTTCTTC
NA,TRBJ1-2,NA,TRBV21-1,CASSKRRRDGYTF,TGTGCCAGCAGCAAGCGGAGGCGGGATGGCTACACCTTC
once,TRBJ1-4,NA,TRBV7-3,CASSLRDGEKLFF,TGTGCCAGCAGCTTAAGAGATGGTGAAAAACTGTTTTTT
NA,TRBJ1-5,NA,TRBV7-2,CASSPGRDQPQHF,TGTGCCAGCAGCCCGGGGCGAGATCAGCCCCAGCATTTT
NA,TRBJ2-2,NA,TRBV18,CASSLPPRGSNTGELFF,TGTGCCAGCTCACTTCCACCTCGGGGATCAAACACCGGGGAGCTGTTTTTT
NA,TRBJ1-1,NA,TRBV7-2,CASSLDQLATIKAFF,TGTGCCAGCAGCTTAGACCAGCTAGCCACTATCAAAGCTTTCTTT
NA,TRBJ1-2,NA,TRBV30,CAWSLELLNYGYTF,TGTGCCTGGAGCTTAGAGCTACTCAACTATGGCTACACCTTC
NA,TRBJ2-2,NA,TRBV11-3,CASSSNTGELFF,TGTGCCAGCAGCTCAAACACCGGGGAGCTGTTTTTT
NA,TRBJ1-2,TRBD1,TRBV15,CATSRDRGRYYGYTF,TGTGCCACCAGCAGAGACAGGGGGCGTTACTATGGCTACACCTTC
NA,TRBJ1-1,NA,TRBV7-3,CASSLSGADTEAFF,TGTGCCAGCAGCTTATCTGGGGCTGACACTGAAGCTTTCTTT
NA,TRBJ2-5,NA,TRBV5-5,CASSYRVEETQYF,TGTGCCAGCAGTTATCGGGTAGAAGAGACCCAGTACTTC
few,TRBJ1-6,NA,TRBV4-2,CASSFGNYNSPLHF,TGTGCCAGCAGCTTTGGAAATTATAATTCACCCCTCCACTTT
NA,TRBJ1-1,TRBD1,TRBV27,CASTPGGTGGSNTEAFF,TGTGCCAGCACCCCCGGGGGGACAGGGGGCTCGAACACTGAAGCTTTCTTT
NA,TRBJ1-2,NA,TRBV28,CASSPLGYGYTF,TGTGCCAGCAGCCCCCTCGGCTATGGCTACACCTTC
NA,TRBJ2-5,TRBD2,TRBV3-1/TRBV3-2,CASSLERGVAGNQETQYF,TGTGCCAGCAGCCTAGAAAGGGGGGTAGCGGGGAACCAAGAGACCCAGTACTTC
few,TRBJ1-6,TRBD1,TRBV5-4,CASSSPGQGGNSPLHF,TGTGCCAGCAGCTCGCCGGGACAGGGTGGGAATTCACCCCTCCACTTT
NA,TRBJ1-2,TRBD1,TRBV5-1,CASSWETGTGGYTF,TGCGCCAGCAGCTGGGAGACAGGGACGGGAGGCTACACCTTC
NA,TRBJ2-3,NA,TRBV18,CASSPPQGWDTQYF,TGTGCCAGCTCACCTCCACAGGGTTGGGATACGCAGTATTTT
NA,TRBJ1-5,NA,TRBV2,CASSDSEAQPQHF,TGTGCCAGCAGTGATTCAGAAGCCCAGCCCCAGCATTTT
NA,TRBJ1-2,TRBD1,TRBV6-2/TRBV6-3,CASSYSGTGGISNYGYTF,TGTGCCAGCAGTTACTCGGGGACAGGGGGAATATCTAACTATGGCTACACCTTC
NA,TRBJ1-1,NA,TRBV7-3,CASSFNRETEAFF,TGTGCCAGCAGCTTTAACAGGGAAACTGAAGCTTTCTTT